The next 21 T cell receptor beta chains were all read from a single sample in a study of blood T cell repertoires in COVID-19. Using immunoSEQ multiplex PCR, the repertoire was profiled, and TCRdb retains in-frame clones only, with some absent. The sample has under 200,000 clones, about three quarters seen once. The sample taken for sequencing was peripheral blood. The receptors shown here come from a man aged 65 to 79 with acute or convalescent COVID-19.

V and J are TRBV28 and TRBJ2-1; 10 nucleotides align to TRBD2. This CDR3 comprises 14 residues. J was trimmed by 9 bases and V by 5 bases; bases with no gene match: 7. Germline V gives CDR1 MDHEN, CDR2 SYDVKM. The CDR3 coding sequence is TGTGCCAGCAGTCCCCGGACTAGCGGCGGTGAGCAGTTCTTC. Its protein product is CASSPRTSGGEQFF. Full variable domain (missing parts from reference TRBV28 and TRBJ2-1): DVKVTQSSRYLVKRTGEKVFLECVQDMDHENMFWYRQDPGLGLRLIYFSYDVKMKEKGDIPEGYSVSREKKERFSLILESASTNQTSMYLCASSPRTSGGEQFFGPGTRLTVL.

The chain joins TRBV10-3 to TRBJ2-2, with D perhaps matching TRBD1 (5 bases). CDR1 ENHRY and CDR2 SYGVKD come from the germline V gene. This CDR3 has 16 residues. With 0 bases removed from V and 0 bases from J, the gap between germline ends came to 8 bases. The CDR3 spells CAISESGAANTGELFF. As DNA, the CDR3 is TGTGCCATCAGTGAGTCAGGGGCTGCGAACACCGGGGAGCTGTTTTTT.

V usage is TRBV5-1 and J usage is TRBJ1-2; TRBD1 aligns across 7 bases. J gave up 5 bases and V 4 bases, and 17 bases lay outside the gene matches. The length of the CDR3 is 17 residues. Germline CDR1 SGHRS, CDR2 YFSETQ. The CDR3 reads CASSDPGQAMLSYGYTF. CDR3 nucleotides: TGCGCCAGCAGCGACCCCGGACAGGCTATGCTCTCTTATGGCTACACCTTC. The variable domain in full, with the rest retrieved from reference TRBV5-1 and TRBJ1-2, is KAGVTQTPRYLIKTRGQQVTLSCSPISGHRSVSWYQQTPGQGLQFLFEYFSETQRNKGNFPGRFSGRQFSNSRSEMNVSTLELGDSALYLCASSDPGQAMLSYGYTFGSGTRLTVV.

The chain recombines TRBV4-1 with TRBJ2-1; 14 bases agree with TRBD2. CDR1 MGHRA and CDR2 YSYEKL come from the germline V gene. V was clipped by 4 bases and J by 14 bases; unmatched bases: 4. The CDR3 runs to 13 residues. In DNA form, the CDR3 reads TGCGCCAGCAGCCTTGGGACTAGCGGGAGAAAGTTCTTC. It translates to CASSLGTSGRKFF.

This clone has a handful of counts. The chain is built from TRBV30 and TRBJ2-1; the match to TRBD2 covers 11 bases. Germline V gene data show CDR1 as GTSNPN and CDR2 as SVGIG (reference sequence). This CDR3 spans 14 amino acids. The trim removed 3 bases at V and 4 bases at J, leaving 2 bases unmatched. The CDR3 is CAWRGTSGYNEQFF. The CDR3 coding sequence is TGTGCCTGGAGGGGGACTAGCGGTTACAATGAGCAGTTCTTC.

This clone has just one count. The V gene is TRBV2, the J gene TRBJ2-5, with TRBD1 identical over 7 bases. The germline V gene encodes CDR1 SNHLY and CDR2 FYNNEI. The CDR3 has 14 amino acids. With V trimmed by 5 bases and J by 0 bases, 3 bases remained unmatched. The chain's CDR3 is CASSQQGNQETQYF. The DNA of the CDR3 is TGTGCCAGCAGTCAACAGGGGAACCAAGAGACCCAGTACTTC.

This chain links TRBV28 with TRBJ1-3, with TRBD1 matching 9 bases. Germline loops: CDR1 MDHEN, CDR2 SYDVKM. The CDR3 covers 15 residues. Germline trimming cut 10 bases from V and 8 bases from J; bases unmatched to any gene: 15. The CDR3 DNA reads as TGTGCCACCCAGACAGGGGGTAACTTGGAAGACACCATATATTTT. Its protein is CATQTGGNLEDTIYF.

This clone occurred many times. The chain employs TRBV5-8 and TRBJ1-1; D possibly corresponds to TRBD1 (6 bases). V lost 4 bases and J lost 1, with 17 bases in between. Per germline, CDR1 SGHTS and CDR2 YDEGEE. The CDR3 is made up of 16 amino acids. CDR3 residues: CASSPSPRGENTEAFF. CDR3 bases: TGTGCCAGCAGCCCATCCCCCAGGGGCGAGAACACTGAAGCTTTCTTT.

V usage is TRBV7-6 and J usage is TRBJ1-4, with 7 bases fitting TRBD1. CDR3 length equals 14 residues. Trimming cost V 1 base and J 5 bases; bases outside gene matches: 1. Germline V gene sequence: CDR1 SGHVS, CDR2 FNYEAQ. CDR3 protein: CASSLGQGNEKLFF. Written as DNA, the CDR3 is TGTGCCAGCAGCTTAGGACAGGGCAATGAAAAACTGTTTTTT.

This clone is a singleton in its sample. V usage is TRBV24-1 and J usage is TRBJ1-5; D gene ambiguous. The CDR3 is made up of 15 amino acids. The V end was cut by 6 bases, the J end by 1 base, with 12 bases between. Per the germline V gene, CDR1 is KGHDR and CDR2 is SFDVKD. The CDR3 protein is CATSNSSGSNQPQHF. In DNA form, the CDR3 reads TGTGCCACCAGTAATAGCAGCGGAAGCAATCAGCCCCAGCATTTT.

This chain joins TRBV19 and TRBJ1-5, with 7 nucleotides matching TRBD1. The CDR3 contains 16 residues. With V trimmed by 3 bases and J by 2 bases, 7 bases remained unmatched. Looked up from germline, CDR1 is LNHDA and CDR2 is SQIVND (reference sequence). DNA for the CDR3: TGTGCCAGTAGTATCCCAGGGGGGTCGGGCAATCAGCCCCAGCATTTT. Its protein is CASSIPGGSGNQPQHF.

This clone was observed a single time. V gene TRBV25-1 combines with J gene TRBJ1-4; D is unclear. This CDR3 contains 15 residues. Germline-derived CDR1 and CDR2 are MGHDK and SYGVNS. V gave up 4 bases and J gave up 8 bases, with 17 bases separating them. For the CDR3, the DNA is TGTGCCAGCAGTGCCTTCTCCGCCAAGAGGGAAAAACTGTTTTTT. The encoded protein is CASSAFSAKREKLFF.

This clone was detected a few times. The chain recombines TRBV27 with TRBJ2-7, with 9 bases aligning to TRBD1. The CDR3 consists of 15 residues. Unmatched junction bases numbered 9, after V lost 6 bases and J lost 3 bases. Germline lookup yields CDR1 MNHEY and CDR2 SMNVEV (reference sequence). CDR3: CASRDGQGLGYEQYF. The CDR3 region has the DNA TGTGCCAGCAGGGACGGACAGGGGTTGGGCTACGAGCAGTACTTC.

This clone was seen a handful of times. This chain links TRBV7-2 with TRBJ2-1; 7 bases line up with TRBD2. The V and J ends lost 1 base and 7 bases, in that order; junction bases with no gene match: 1. Germline V CDR1 and CDR2: SGHTA, FQGNSA. The CDR3 extends over 13 amino acids. CDR3 in amino acids: CASSLGLANEQFF. The CDR3 nucleotides are TGTGCCAGCAGCTTAGGACTAGCTAATGAGCAGTTCTTC. The variable domain in full, completed from reference TRBV7-2 and TRBJ2-1, reads GAGVSQSPSNKVTEKGKDVELRCDPISGHTALYWYRQSLGQGLEFLIYFQGNSAPDKSGLPSDRFSAERTGGSVSTLTIQRTQQEDSAVYLCASSLGLANEQFFGPGTRLTVL.

The CDR3 here is CASSLDRLGDNTDTQYF. CDR3 sequence (DNA): TGTGCCAGCAGCTTAGATCGATTGGGGGACAACACAGATACGCAGTATTTT. The chain recombines TRBV11-3 with TRBJ2-3; weak D call: TRBD1 (6 bases). CDR3 length: 17 residues. With 0 bases removed from V and 2 bases from J, the gap between germline ends came to 15 bases. CDR1 and CDR2 (germline): SGHNT, YENEEA.

J is TRBJ2-2 and V is TRBV27; a possible D gene is TRBD1 (6 bases). Trimming took 10 bases from V and 6 from J, leaving 18 bases between them. Germline CDR1 and CDR2: MNHEY and SMNVEV (reference sequence). This CDR3 has 14 amino acids. DNA for the CDR3: TGTGCCACTACCCGAATACAGGGTCCCGGGGAGCTGTTTTTT. It specifies CATTRIQGPGELFF.

V gene TRBV19 combines with J gene TRBJ1-2, with 7 nucleotides matching TRBD1. V trimming: 4 bases; J trimming: 7 bases; junction bases outside the gene matches: 6. The CDR3 consists of 13 residues. Germline CDR1 reads LNHDA; CDR2 reads SQIVND (reference sequence). This chain's CDR3 is CASSRQGDGGYTF. The CDR3 DNA sequence: TGTGCCAGTAGTAGGCAGGGGGACGGTGGCTACACCTTC.

The chain's CDR3 is CASRGGSVYGYTF. CDR3 bases: TGTGCCAGTCGGGGGGGGTCTGTCTATGGCTACACCTTC. The gene calls are TRBV19 and TRBJ1-2, with a possible D match to TRBD1 (5 bases). The germline gives CDR1 LNHDA, CDR2 SQIVND (reference sequence). Trimming shortened V by 8 bases and J by 4 bases, and 14 bases separated the two germline ends. There are 13 residues in the CDR3.

As to this clone: Relative to the germline gene, one junction end is altered; a read error may explain this. This CDR3 is CAISESMRQFSF. CDR3 coding DNA: TGTGCCATCAGTGAGTCGATGCGACAGTTCTCCTTC. The chain has TRBV10-3 and TRBJ1-2, with TRBD1 as a possible D gene (5 bases). Germline V gives CDR1 ENHRY, CDR2 SYGVKD. CDR3 length equals 12 residues.

V is TRBV6-2 or TRBV6-3 and J is TRBJ2-1, with D possibly TRBD2 on 5 matching bases. Germline V gene lookup returns CDR1 MNHEY and CDR2 SVGEGT. V gave up 2 bases and J gave up 0 bases, with 11 bases separating them. CDR3 size: 16 residues. This chain's CDR3 is CASSYGLRSSYNEQFF. The CDR3 nucleotides are TGTGCCAGCAGTTACGGACTGAGAAGCTCCTACAATGAGCAGTTCTTC.

This clone was seen a handful of times. V is TRBV13 and J is TRBJ1-3, with D perhaps TRBD1 (5 bases). The CDR3 runs 17 residues. Looked up from germline, CDR1 is PRHDT and CDR2 is FYEKMQ (reference sequence). V gave up 2 bases and J gave up 1 base, with 15 bases separating them. The CDR3: CASSLRGGRISGNTIYF. The CDR3 DNA reads as TGTGCCAGCAGCTTAAGGGGAGGTCGGATATCTGGAAACACCATATATTTT.